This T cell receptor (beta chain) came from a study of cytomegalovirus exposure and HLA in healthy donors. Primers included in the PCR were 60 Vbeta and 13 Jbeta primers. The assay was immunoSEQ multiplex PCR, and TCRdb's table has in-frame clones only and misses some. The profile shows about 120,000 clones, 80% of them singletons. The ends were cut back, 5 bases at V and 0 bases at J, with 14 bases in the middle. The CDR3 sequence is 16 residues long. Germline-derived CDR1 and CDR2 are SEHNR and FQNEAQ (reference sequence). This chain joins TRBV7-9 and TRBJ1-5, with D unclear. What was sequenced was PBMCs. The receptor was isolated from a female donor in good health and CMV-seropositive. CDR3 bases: TGTGCCAGCAGCCCTCAAGGCGGTGATAGCAATCAGCCCCAGCATTTT. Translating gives CASSPQGGDSNQPQHF.